Sequencing of this TCR beta chain was carried out in a study of HIV-infected patients and healthy controls. The CDR3 length is 14 residues. The V end was cut by 4 bases, the J end by 6 bases, with 16 bases between. CDR1 DFQATT and CDR2 SNEGSKA come from the germline V gene (reference sequence). TCRdb passed the 5' RACE reads through MiXCR, listing each CDR3 protein once. The profile shows under 70,000 distinct CDR3 sequences, under 25% of them singletons. The genes are TRBV20-1 and TRBJ2-4, with D tentatively TRBD1 (6 bases). What was sequenced was CD4+ T cells from blood. The origin of this receptor is a human donor in good health. DNA for the CDR3: TGCAGTGCTACGCCGCCAGGGGTGACAAACATTCAGTACTTC. Protein product: CSATPPGVTNIQYF.